Below, 21 T cell receptor beta chains from the same sample are listed, as sequenced in a study of OX40 agonist ivuxolimab in advanced cancers. Generated by immunoSEQ multiplex PCR, the TCRdb table keeps only in-frame clones and is missing some. The table records under 85,000 clones, 91% of them present only once. This specimen was CD4+ or CD8+ T cells sorted from blood, taken in a trial of the OX40 agonist ivuxolimab. The origin of the receptors is an adult with an advanced solid tumor such as melanoma, head and neck, liver or kidney cancer.

The chain has TRBV7-3 and TRBJ2-3; TRBD2 agrees at 8 bases. This CDR3 comprises 18 residues. The J segment lost 0 bases and the V segment lost 5 bases, leaving 13 bases of the junction unmatched. CDR1 and CDR2 from the germline V gene are SGHTA and FQGTGA. In nucleotides, the CDR3 is TGTGCCAGCAGCCCAAGACTAGCGCCTACACCTAGCACAGATACGCAGTATTTT. Protein sequence: CASSPRLAPTPSTDTQYF.

The genes are TRBV5-1 and TRBJ2-1; D is uncertain. CDR1 and CDR2 from the germline V gene are SGHRS and YFSETQ. The length of the CDR3 is 14 residues. Between the trimmed V and J ends, which lost 0 bases and 8 bases, there was a span of 12 bases. The CDR3 DNA follows: TGCGCCAGCAGCTTGGACCTACCCTCGGATGAGCAGTTCTTC. Amino acids: CASSLDLPSDEQFF.

This chain connects TRBV19 to TRBJ2-2; 7 bases map to TRBD1. The trim removed 5 bases at V and 2 bases at J, leaving 2 bases unmatched. This CDR3 has 14 residues. CDR1 is LNHDA, CDR2 SQIVND, per germline (reference sequence). The DNA of the CDR3 is TGTGCCAGTAGTGGACAGGTCAACACCGGGGAGCTGTTTTTT. Translating gives CASSGQVNTGELFF.

The V gene is TRBV6-5, the J gene TRBJ1-5; 7 bases agree with TRBD1. The V segment lost 6 bases and the J segment 5 bases; nucleotides outside the gene matches: 10. From germline, CDR1 is MNHEY and CDR2 SVGAGI. This CDR3 contains 15 residues. CDR3 protein: CASRADREEDQPQHF. In nucleotides, the CDR3 is TGTGCCAGCAGGGCCGACAGGGAGGAAGATCAGCCCCAGCATTTT.

The chain is built from TRBV21-1 and TRBJ2-3; the D segment call TRBD1 is taken from the table without a DNA check. TRBV21-1 is assigned pseudogene status. This CDR3 has 17 residues. Written as DNA, the CDR3 is TGTGCCAGCAGCAAAAGGGGCACCACGTGTAGCACAGATACGCAGTATTTT. This gives the protein CASSKRGTTCSTDTQYF.

The chain is built from TRBV28 and TRBJ2-7; the D gene is possibly TRBD2 (6 bases). The CDR3 has 18 residues. V lost 3 bases, J lost 3 bases, and 24 bases lay in between. CDR1 and CDR2 from the germline V gene are MDHEN and SYDVKM. CDR3 sequence (DNA): TGTGCCAGCAGTTTCCAAGAGGCCATAAACGGGAGAGGCTACGAGCAGTACTTC. Translated: CASSFQEAINGRGYEQYF.

The chain links TRBV2 to TRBJ1-1, with a tentative D call TRBD1 (5 bases). Germline loops: CDR1 SNHLY, CDR2 FYNNEI. This CDR3 has 13 residues. Trimming took 4 bases from V and 8 from J, leaving 14 bases between them. CDR3 DNA: TGTGCCAGCAGTGCACGCAGGGCAGACGAAGCTTTCTTT. Translated: CASSARRADEAFF.

This clone was seen just once. V gene TRBV13 combines with J gene TRBJ1-1; D not resolved. Trimming shortened V by 5 bases and J by 0 bases, and 19 bases separated the two germline ends. The CDR3 runs 17 residues. Germline loops: CDR1 PRHDT, CDR2 FYEKMQ (reference sequence). CDR3 bases: TGTGCCAGCAGCCAAGGTTCTCGTCGCTCGCTGAACACTGAAGCTTTCTTT. Translation gives CASSQGSRRSLNTEAFF.

V is TRBV28 and J is TRBJ2-2; 7 bases map to TRBD1. Per the germline V gene, CDR1 is MDHEN and CDR2 is SYDVKM. This CDR3 has 16 residues. V lost 3 bases and J lost 8; bases outside the gene matches: 12. The CDR3 loop reads CASSFQGRGSKGELFF. CDR3 DNA: TGTGCCAGCAGTTTCCAGGGCAGGGGGAGCAAAGGGGAGCTGTTTTTT.

J is TRBJ2-3 and V is TRBV9, with D possibly being TRBD2 (5 bases). With 2 bases removed from V and 0 bases from J, the gap between germline ends came to 16 bases. This CDR3 has 17 amino acids. Germline lookup yields CDR1 SGDLS and CDR2 YYNGEE. The CDR3 spells CASSVSLRDSSTDTQYF. The CDR3 DNA follows: TGTGCCAGCAGCGTTAGCTTACGGGATTCTAGCACAGATACGCAGTATTTT.

This chain joins TRBV5-1 and TRBJ2-3; TRBD2 aligns across 10 bases. The ends lost 3 bases at V and 4 bases at J; junction bases unmatched: 8. Germline assignment: CDR1 SGHRS and CDR2 YFSETQ. The CDR3 has 16 residues. The CDR3 reads CASSSSSGRAADTQYF. DNA for the CDR3: TGCGCCAGCAGCTCCTCCAGCGGGAGGGCTGCAGATACGCAGTATTTT.

This clone came up once. V is TRBV11-2 and J is TRBJ1-1, with 8 bases identical to TRBD1. Germline V gene data show CDR1 as SGHAT and CDR2 as FQNNGV. The CDR3 extends over 13 amino acids. After removal of 3 bases from V and 4 bases from J, the junction contained 1 base not matched to a gene. The CDR3 coding sequence is TGTGCCAGCAGCTTCCAGGGGGCCACTGAAGCTTTCTTT. Protein sequence: CASSFQGATEAFF.

This clone was seen only a few times. The CDR3 region has the DNA TGTGCCAGCAGCTTAGTGGCTAGCGGGAAACTCTACGAGCAGTACTTC. It specifies CASSLVASGKLYEQYF. The chain carries TRBV7-2 and TRBJ2-7; 9 bases are a match to TRBD2. V trimming: 1 base; J trimming: 3 bases; junction bases outside the gene matches: 7. CDR3 length equals 16 residues. CDR1 is SGHTA and CDR2 is FQGNSA in the germline V gene.

The V call is TRBV10-3, the J call TRBJ2-7; 13 bases map to TRBD2. V gave up 6 bases and J gave up 5 bases; unmatched junction bases: 10. Germline assignment: CDR1 ENHRY and CDR2 SYGVKD. This CDR3 region has 16 residues. DNA of the CDR3: TGTGCCATCAGCAACGGACTAGCGGGAGACCAGCACGAGCAGTACTTC. It specifies CAISNGLAGDQHEQYF.

The rearrangement joins TRBV5-1 to TRBJ2-4; a possible D gene is TRBD1 (5 bases). This CDR3 has 14 residues. CDR1 is SGHRS and CDR2 is YFSETQ in the germline V gene. V was cut by 0 bases and J by 2 bases, with 6 bases left in between. Here the CDR3 reads CASSLEGTKNIQYF. DNA of the CDR3: TGCGCCAGCAGCTTGGAGGGGACCAAAAACATTCAGTACTTC. The full variable domain, completed using reference TRBV5-1 and TRBJ2-4, is KAGVTQTPRYLIKTRGQQVTLSCSPISGHRSVSWYQQTPGQGLQFLFEYFSETQRNKGNFPGRFSGRQFSNSRSEMNVSTLELGDSALYLCASSLEGTKNIQYFGAGTRLSVL.

This chain uses TRBV6-5 with TRBJ1-2; D remains ambiguous. The CDR3 is made up of 11 amino acids. The V gene's germline CDR1 is MNHEY and CDR2 SVGAGI. Trimming left V 5 bases short and J 3 bases short, with 4 bases between. CDR3 bases: TGTGCCAGCAGTGAAGACTATGGCTACACCTTC. Translated, it gives CASSEDYGYTF.

The genes are TRBV28 and TRBJ2-5; 13 bases line up with TRBD2. V was pared by 5 bases and J by 5 bases, with 8 bases of the junction left unmatched. The CDR3 contains 16 residues. CDR1 and CDR2 from the germline V gene are MDHEN and SYDVKM. The CDR3 region has the DNA TGTGCCAGCAGTCATGCAGGACTAGCGGGAGTTGAGACCCAGTACTTC. Translation gives CASSHAGLAGVETQYF.

This clone is a singleton in its sample. This chain joins TRBV14 and TRBJ2-5; D gene ambiguous. Germline V gene lookup returns CDR1 SGHDN and CDR2 FVKESK. V lost 4 bases and J lost 5, with 14 bases in between. The CDR3 extends over 14 amino acids. The CDR3 coding sequence is TGTGCCAGCAGCCCCACCGGGCCCAGGGAGACCCAGTACTTC. It specifies CASSPTGPRETQYF.

The V and J genes are TRBV4-1 and TRBJ2-7; 7 nucleotides match TRBD2. CDR1 and CDR2 from the germline V gene are MGHRA and YSYEKL. V gave up 4 bases and J gave up 2 bases; unmatched junction bases: 5. This CDR3 is built from 14 residues. Here the CDR3 DNA reads TGCGCCAGCAGCCCTGGGAGGGTCCCCTACGAGCAGTACTTC. Its translation: CASSPGRVPYEQYF.

The rearrangement uses TRBV9 and TRBJ1-3; D is uncertain. The CDR3 runs 16 residues. Trimming removed 0 bases from V and 3 bases from J, with 13 bases in between. CDR1 and CDR2 (germline): SGDLS, YYNGEE. The CDR3 coding sequence is TGTGCCAGCAGCGTAGAACCGGCGGGGAGTGGAAACACCATATATTTT. Its translation is CASSVEPAGSGNTIYF. The full variable domain, rest sourced from reference TRBV9 and TRBJ1-3, is DSGVTQTPKHLITATGQRVTLRCSPRSGDLSVYWYQQSLDQGLQFLIQYYNGEERAKGNILERFSAQQFPDLHSELNLSSLELGDSALYFCASSVEPAGSGNTIYFGEGSWLTVV.

The rearrangement joins TRBV27 to TRBJ2-2, with D possibly being TRBD1 (5 bases). There are 16 residues in the CDR3. Trimming removed 3 bases from V and 1 base from J, with 12 bases in between. Germline V lookup: CDR1 MNHEY, CDR2 SMNVEV (reference sequence). In nucleotides, the CDR3 is TGTGCCAGCAGTTTCTGGACACAAATGAACACCGGGGAGCTGTTTTTT. As protein: CASSFWTQMNTGELFF.